This TCR beta chain was obtained from a study of blood T cell repertoires in COVID-19. In the study overall: COVID-19 samples from acute and convalescent phases originated in the United States, Italy and Spain.

This clone was observed a single time. As originally analysed: How many nucleated cells were present was estimated from reference gene primer amplification. Generated by immunoSEQ multiplex PCR, the TCRdb table keeps only in-frame clones and is missing some. V and J calls and clone size come straight from that table; D and trimming were deduced from the DNA. The profile covers roughly 72,000 clones, with almost 90% appearing a single time and 2.5% taken by the ten largest. The CDR3 is made up of 14 amino acids. V was shortened by 6 bases and J by 1 base, with 12 bases between the two germline ends. Germline CDR1 SEHNR, CDR2 FQNEAQ (reference sequence).

The source is a human donor in a cohort sampled during active COVID-19. Sequences were obtained from peripheral blood. This sequence joins TRBV7-9 and TRBJ2-5, with a weak D call TRBD2 (6 bases). CDR3 region: CASSDGGSQETQYF. The CDR3 coding sequence is TGTGCCAGCAGTGATGGGGGGTCCCAAGAGACCCAGTACTTC.